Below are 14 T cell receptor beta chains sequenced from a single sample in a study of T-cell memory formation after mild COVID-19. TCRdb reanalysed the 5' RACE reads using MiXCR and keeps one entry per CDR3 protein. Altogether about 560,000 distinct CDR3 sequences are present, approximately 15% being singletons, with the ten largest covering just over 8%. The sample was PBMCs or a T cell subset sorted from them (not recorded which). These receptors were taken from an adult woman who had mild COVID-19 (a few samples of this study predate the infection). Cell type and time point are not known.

CDR3 protein: CASRAGAGVAETQYF. DNA of the CDR3: TGTGCCAGCAGGGCGGGAGCCGGGGTTGCAGAGACCCAGTACTTC. The chain is built from TRBV12-3 or TRBV12-4 and TRBJ2-5; TRBD2 matches at 7 bases. Trimming removed 6 bases from V and 4 bases from J; junction bases left unmatched: 11. This CDR3 spans 15 amino acids.

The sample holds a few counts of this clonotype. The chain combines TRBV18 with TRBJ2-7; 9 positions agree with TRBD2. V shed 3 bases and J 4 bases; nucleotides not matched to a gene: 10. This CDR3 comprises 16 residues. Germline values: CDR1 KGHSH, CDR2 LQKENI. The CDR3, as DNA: TGTGCCAGCTCACCTTCTCCTTGGCGGGGGGGATACGAGCAGTACTTC. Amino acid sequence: CASSPSPWRGGYEQYF.

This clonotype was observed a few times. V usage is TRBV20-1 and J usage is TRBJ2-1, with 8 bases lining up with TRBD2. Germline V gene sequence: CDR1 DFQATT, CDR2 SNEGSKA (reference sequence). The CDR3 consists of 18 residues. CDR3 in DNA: TGCCTCCCTAAACGGCAACGGGGGGGTAACCCTATCCTCAATGAGCAGTTCTTC. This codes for CLPKRQRGGNPILNEQFF.

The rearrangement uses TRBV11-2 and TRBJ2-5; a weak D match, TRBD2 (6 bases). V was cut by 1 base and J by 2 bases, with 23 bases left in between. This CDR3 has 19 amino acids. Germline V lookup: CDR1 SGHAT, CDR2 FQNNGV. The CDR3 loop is CASSLAPPGAGTLQETQYF. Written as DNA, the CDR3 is TGTGCCAGCAGCTTAGCCCCTCCAGGCGCGGGGACCTTGCAAGAGACCCAGTACTTC.

The CDR3: CASRLRTGGIGSVGELFF. For the CDR3, the DNA is TGTGCCAGCCGCCTAAGGACAGGGGGCATTGGTTCGGTCGGGGAGCTGTTTTTT. The V gene is TRBV9, the J gene TRBJ2-2, with 11 bases identical to TRBD1. Germline values: CDR1 SGDLS, CDR2 YYNGEE. J was trimmed by 7 bases and V by 7 bases; bases with no gene match: 18. The CDR3 totals 18 residues. Based on the CDR3 plus reference TRBV9 and TRBJ2-2, the full variable domain is DSGVTQTPKHLITATGQRVTLRCSPRSGDLSVYWYQQSLDQGLQFLIQYYNGEERAKGNILERFSAQQFPDLHSELNLSSLELGDSALYFCASRLRTGGIGSVGELFFGEGSRLTVL.

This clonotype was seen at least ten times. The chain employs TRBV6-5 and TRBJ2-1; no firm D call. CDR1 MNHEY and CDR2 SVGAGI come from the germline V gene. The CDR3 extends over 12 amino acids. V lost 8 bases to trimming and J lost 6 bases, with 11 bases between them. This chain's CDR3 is CASLGLRNEQFF. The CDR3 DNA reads TGTGCCAGCCTAGGTCTTCGCAATGAGCAGTTCTTC.

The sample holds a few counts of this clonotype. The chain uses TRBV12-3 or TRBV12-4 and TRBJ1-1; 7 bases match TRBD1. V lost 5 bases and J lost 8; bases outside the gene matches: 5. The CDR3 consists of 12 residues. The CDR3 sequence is CASSPGGWEAFF. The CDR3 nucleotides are TGTGCCAGCAGTCCAGGGGGATGGGAAGCTTTCTTT.

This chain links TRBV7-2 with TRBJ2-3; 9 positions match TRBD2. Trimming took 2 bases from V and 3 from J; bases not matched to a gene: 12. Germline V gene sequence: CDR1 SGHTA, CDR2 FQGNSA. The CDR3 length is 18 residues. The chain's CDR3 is CASSLFKSPSGVTDTQYF. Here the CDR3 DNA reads TGTGCCAGCAGCTTATTTAAAAGTCCTAGCGGGGTTACAGATACGCAGTATTTT.

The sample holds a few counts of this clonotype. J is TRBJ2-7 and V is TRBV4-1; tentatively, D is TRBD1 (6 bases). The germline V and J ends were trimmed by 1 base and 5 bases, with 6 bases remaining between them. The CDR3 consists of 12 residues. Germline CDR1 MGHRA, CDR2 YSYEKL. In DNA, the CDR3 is TGCGCCAGCAGCCAAGCAGGGGACGAGCAGTACTTC. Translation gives CASSQAGDEQYF.

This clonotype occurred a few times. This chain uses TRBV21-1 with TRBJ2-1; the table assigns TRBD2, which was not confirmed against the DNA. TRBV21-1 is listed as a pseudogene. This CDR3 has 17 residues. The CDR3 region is CASSNKAGERERNEQFF. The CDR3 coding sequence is TGTGCCAGCAGCAATAAAGCGGGTGAGCGGGAAAGGAATGAGCAGTTCTTC.

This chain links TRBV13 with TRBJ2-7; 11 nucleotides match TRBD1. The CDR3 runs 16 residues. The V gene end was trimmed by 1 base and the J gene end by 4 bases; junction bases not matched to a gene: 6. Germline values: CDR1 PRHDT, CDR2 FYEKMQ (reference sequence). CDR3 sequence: CASSLERTGGTYEQYF. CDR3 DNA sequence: TGTGCCAGCAGCTTAGAGCGGACAGGGGGCACTTACGAGCAGTACTTC. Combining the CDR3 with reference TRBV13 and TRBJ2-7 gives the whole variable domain AAGVIQSPRHLIKEKRETATLKCYPIPRHDTVYWYQQGPGQDPQFLISFYEKMQSDKGSIPDRFSAQQFSDYHSELNMSSLELGDSALYFCASSLERTGGTYEQYFGPGTRLTVT.

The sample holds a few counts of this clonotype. The CDR3 loop is CASSQDGGDRGSDEQYF. The CDR3 bases are TGCGCCAGCAGCCAAGATGGGGGGGATCGGGGATCCGACGAGCAGTACTTC. V usage is TRBV4-3 and J usage is TRBJ2-7; 7 bases map to TRBD2. Unmatched junction bases numbered 13, after V lost 0 bases and J lost 5 bases. Looked up from germline, CDR1 is LGHNA and CDR2 is YSLEER. This CDR3 contains 17 residues.

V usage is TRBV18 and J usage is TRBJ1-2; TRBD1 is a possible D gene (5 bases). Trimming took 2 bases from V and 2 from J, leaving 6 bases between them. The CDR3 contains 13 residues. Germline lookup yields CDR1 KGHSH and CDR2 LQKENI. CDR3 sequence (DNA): TGTGCCAGCTCACCAGAGGGGAACTATGGCTACACCTTC. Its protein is CASSPEGNYGYTF.

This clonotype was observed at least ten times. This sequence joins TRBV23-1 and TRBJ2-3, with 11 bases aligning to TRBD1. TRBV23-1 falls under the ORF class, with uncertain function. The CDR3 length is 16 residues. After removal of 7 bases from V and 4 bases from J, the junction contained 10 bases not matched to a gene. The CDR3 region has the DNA TGCGCCAGCACCAGAGGACAGGGGGCCTGTGCAGATACGCAGTATTTT. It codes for CASTRGQGACADTQYF.